The clone carrying this T cell receptor (beta chain) appeared many times. With iRepertoire HTBI primers and Arm-PCR of CDR3 regions, TCR beta libraries were built. TCRdb re-analysed the multiplex PCR reads in MiXCR, keeping a single row per CDR3 protein. Of a few hundred thousand distinct CDR3 sequences listed, roughly 21% are singletons. Time point here: persistent/refractory GD, antithyroid drugs over 5 years with positive TRAb. Extracted PBMC RNA gave rise to the TCR library. These data belong to a study of regulatory T cells in long-lasting Graves disease. The TCR comes from a female donor with Graves disease. The sequencing used peripheral blood mononuclear cells (PBMCs), collected when the disease was refractory, from a patient treated with antithyroid drugs.

The CDR3 loop reads CASSYSSLRQGIGSNQPQHF. The CDR3 coding sequence is TGTGCCAGCAGTTATTCGTCTTTGCGACAGGGGATCGGTAGCAATCAGCCCCAGCATTTT. V gene TRBV6-5 combines with J gene TRBJ1-5, with 8 bases identical to TRBD1. CDR1 and CDR2 from the germline V gene are MNHEY and SVGAGI. Germline trimming cut 3 bases from V and 0 bases from J; bases unmatched to any gene: 16. The CDR3 runs to 20 residues.